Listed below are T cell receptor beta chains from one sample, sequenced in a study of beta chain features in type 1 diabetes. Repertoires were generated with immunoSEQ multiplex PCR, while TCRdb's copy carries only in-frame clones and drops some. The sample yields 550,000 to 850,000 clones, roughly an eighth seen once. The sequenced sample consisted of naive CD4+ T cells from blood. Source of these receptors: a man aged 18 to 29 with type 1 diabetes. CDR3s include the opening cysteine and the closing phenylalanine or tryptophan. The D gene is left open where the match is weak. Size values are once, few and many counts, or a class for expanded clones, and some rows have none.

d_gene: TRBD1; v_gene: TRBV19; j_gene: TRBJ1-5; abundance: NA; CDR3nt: TGTGCCAGTAATCCTTTTCCGGGACAGATCAATCAGCCCCAGCATTTT; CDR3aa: CASNPFPGQINQPQHF
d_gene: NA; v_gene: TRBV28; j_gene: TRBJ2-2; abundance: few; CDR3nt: TGTGCCAGCAGGCCCGGGGCCGGTACCGGGGAGCTGTTTTTT; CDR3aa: CASRPGAGTGELFF
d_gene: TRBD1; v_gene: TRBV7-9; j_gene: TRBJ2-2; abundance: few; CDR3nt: TGTGCCAGCAGCAATCCCGGACAGGGGAGGACCGGGGAGCTGTTTTTT; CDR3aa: CASSNPGQGRTGELFF
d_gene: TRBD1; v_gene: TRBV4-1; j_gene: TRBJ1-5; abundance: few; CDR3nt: TGCGCCAGCAGCGACGACAGGGGGCCATATTTGCCCCAGCATTTT; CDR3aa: CASSDDRGPYLPQHF
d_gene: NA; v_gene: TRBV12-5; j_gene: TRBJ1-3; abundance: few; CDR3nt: TGTGCTAGTGGTATGAGCTCTGGAAACACCATATATTTT; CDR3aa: CASGMSSGNTIYF
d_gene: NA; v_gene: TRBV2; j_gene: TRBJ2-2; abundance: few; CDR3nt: TGTGCCAGTACTGTTGTGGGGGAGCTGTTTTTT; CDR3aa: CASTVVGELFF
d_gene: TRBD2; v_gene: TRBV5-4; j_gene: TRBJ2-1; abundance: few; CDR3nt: TGTGCCAGCAGCTTTAGCGGGGCCTCCTACAATGAGCAGTTCTTC; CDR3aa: CASSFSGASYNEQFF
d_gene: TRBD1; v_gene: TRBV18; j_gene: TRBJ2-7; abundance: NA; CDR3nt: TGTGCCAGCTCACCTAGACAGGGAACCGGGCTGGGCGAGCAGTACTTC; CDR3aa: CASSPRQGTGLGEQYF
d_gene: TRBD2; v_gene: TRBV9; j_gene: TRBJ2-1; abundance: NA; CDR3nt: TGTGCCAGCAGCGTTTCGACTAGCGGGCCTGAGCAGTTCTTC; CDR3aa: CASSVSTSGPEQFF
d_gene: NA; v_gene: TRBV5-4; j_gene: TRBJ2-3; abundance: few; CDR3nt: TGTGCCAGCAGCGGGCGAGTCGGCACAGATACGCAGTATTTT; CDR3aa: CASSGRVGTDTQYF